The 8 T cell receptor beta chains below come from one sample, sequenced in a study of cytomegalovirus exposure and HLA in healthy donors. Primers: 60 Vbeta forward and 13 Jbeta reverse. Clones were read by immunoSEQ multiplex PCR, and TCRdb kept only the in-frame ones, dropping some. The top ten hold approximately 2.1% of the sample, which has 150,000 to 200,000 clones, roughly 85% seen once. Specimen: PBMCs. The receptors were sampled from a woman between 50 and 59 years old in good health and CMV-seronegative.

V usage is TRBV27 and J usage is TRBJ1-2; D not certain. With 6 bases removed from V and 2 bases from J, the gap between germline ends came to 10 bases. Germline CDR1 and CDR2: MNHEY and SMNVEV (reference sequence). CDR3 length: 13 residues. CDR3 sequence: CASSLQRNYGYTF. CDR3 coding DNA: TGTGCCAGCAGCCTACAGAGAAACTATGGCTACACCTTC.

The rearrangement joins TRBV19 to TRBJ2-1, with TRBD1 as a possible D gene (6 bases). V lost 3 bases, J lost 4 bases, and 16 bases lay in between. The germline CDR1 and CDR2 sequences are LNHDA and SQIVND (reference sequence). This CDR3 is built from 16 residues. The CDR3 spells CASSISGDPNYNEQFF. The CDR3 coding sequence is TGTGCCAGTAGTATTTCAGGGGACCCCAATTACAATGAGCAGTTCTTC. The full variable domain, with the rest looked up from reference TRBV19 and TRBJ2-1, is DGGITQSPKYLFRKEGQNVTLSCEQNLNHDAMYWYRQDPGQGLRLIYYSQIVNDFQKGDIAEGYSVSREKKESFPLTVTSAQKNPTAFYLCASSISGDPNYNEQFFGPGTRLTVL.

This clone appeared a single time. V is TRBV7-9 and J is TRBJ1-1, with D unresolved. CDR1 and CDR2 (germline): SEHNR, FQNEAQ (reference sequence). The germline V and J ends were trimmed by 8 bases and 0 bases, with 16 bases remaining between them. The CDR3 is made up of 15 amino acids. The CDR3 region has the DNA TGTGCCAGCTCCCTCAGGTGGGGAGTGAACACTGAAGCTTTCTTT. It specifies CASSLRWGVNTEAFF.

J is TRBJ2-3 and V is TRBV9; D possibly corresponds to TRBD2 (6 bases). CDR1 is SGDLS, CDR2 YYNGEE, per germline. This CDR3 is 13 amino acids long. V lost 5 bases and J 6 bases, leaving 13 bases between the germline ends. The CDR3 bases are TGTGCCAGCAGACTTTCGGGAGCGGATACGCAGTATTTT. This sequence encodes CASRLSGADTQYF.

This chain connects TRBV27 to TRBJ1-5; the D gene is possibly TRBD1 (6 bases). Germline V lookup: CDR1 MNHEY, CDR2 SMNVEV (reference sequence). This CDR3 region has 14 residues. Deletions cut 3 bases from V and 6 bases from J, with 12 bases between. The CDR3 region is CASSFRGGGQPQHF. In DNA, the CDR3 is TGTGCCAGCAGTTTTAGGGGAGGGGGTCAGCCCCAGCATTTT.

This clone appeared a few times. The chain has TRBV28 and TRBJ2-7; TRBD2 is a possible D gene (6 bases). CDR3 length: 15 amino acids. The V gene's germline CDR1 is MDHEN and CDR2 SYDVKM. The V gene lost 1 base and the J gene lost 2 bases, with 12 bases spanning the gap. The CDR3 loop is CASSLLGGGAYEQYF. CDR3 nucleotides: TGTGCCAGCAGTTTATTGGGGGGAGGCGCCTACGAGCAGTACTTC.

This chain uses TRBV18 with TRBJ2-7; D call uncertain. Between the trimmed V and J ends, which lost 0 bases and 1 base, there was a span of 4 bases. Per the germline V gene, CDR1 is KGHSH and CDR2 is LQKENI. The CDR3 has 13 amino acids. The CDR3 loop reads CASSPPTSYEQYF. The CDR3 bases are TGTGCCAGCTCACCACCAACATCCTACGAGCAGTACTTC.

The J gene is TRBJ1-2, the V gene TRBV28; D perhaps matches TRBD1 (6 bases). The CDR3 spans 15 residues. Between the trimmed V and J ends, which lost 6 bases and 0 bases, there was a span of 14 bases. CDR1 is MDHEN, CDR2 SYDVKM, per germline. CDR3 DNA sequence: TGTGCCAGCAGAGCTACAGGGCAATCTAACTATGGCTACACCTTC. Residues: CASRATGQSNYGYTF.